Listed below are T cell receptor beta chains from one sample, sequenced in a study of CD8+ T cells in alopecia areata. TCRdb keeps only in-frame clones here, not all; method: immunoSEQ multiplex PCR. The sample records under 70,000 clones, 50% to 75% being singletons. Here the sequenced sample was CD8+ T cells sorted from blood, taken at week 0. Every receptor here comes from a human donor with alopecia areata. Each CDR3 is given with its conserved first and last residue. The order of the fields is D gene, clone size, V gene, J gene, CDR3 DNA, CDR3 protein. A D gene is named only where the DNA matches it firmly. Clone size is stated in some rows and not others, as once, few, many or a class when expanded.

>TRBD1|-|TRBV28|TRBJ2-5
TGTGCCAGCGGAACAGGGGGCTATGAGACCCAGTACTTC
CASGTGGYETQYF
>TRBD1|-|TRBV29-1|TRBJ1-2
TGCAGCGTGGATGACAGGGGGCGAAACTATGGCTACACCTTC
CSVDDRGRNYGYTF
>-|-|TRBV7-2|TRBJ2-7
TGTGCCAGCAGCCCACCCGACATAGCCTACGAGCAGTACTTC
CASSPPDIAYEQYF
>-|-|TRBV29-1|TRBJ1-1
TGCAGCGTTGATTTTTGGACAGATAACGAAGCTTTCTTT
CSVDFWTDNEAFF
>-|-|TRBV7-2|TRBJ2-5
TGTGCCAGCAGCTTAGTGCGCGTTTCAATGCAAGAGACCCAGTACTTC
CASSLVRVSMQETQYF
>-|-|TRBV5-6|TRBJ1-5
TGTGCCAGCAGCATAACTAGTCAGCCCCAGCATTTT
CASSITSQPQHF
>TRBD1|-|TRBV29-1|TRBJ1-2
TGCAGCGCCGAACAGGGGGGAGGTGGCTACACCTTC
CSAEQGGGGYTF
>TRBD1|-|TRBV9|TRBJ1-1
TGTGCCAGCAGCGTAGAGACAGGGGGCGGCACTGAAGCTTTCTTT
CASSVETGGGTEAFF
>TRBD1|-|TRBV29-1|TRBJ2-1
TGCAGCGCTCCGCCGACAGGGACCAATGAGCAGTTCTTC
CSAPPTGTNEQFF
>TRBD1|few|TRBV4-2|TRBJ2-7
TGTGCCAGCAGCCAAGATCTGGGGACAGTCGAGCAGTACTTC
CASSQDLGTVEQYF